This T cell receptor beta chain was sequenced in a study of shared clonotypes between healthy human individuals. Sequencing used immunoSEQ multiplex PCR; TCRdb keeps in-frame clones, though not all of them. The data show some 2,000,000 clones, 90% to 95% seen once. Germline V lookup: CDR1 SNHLY, CDR2 FYNNEI. The CDR3 is made up of 13 amino acids. Trimming pared 7 bases from V and 1 base from J, leaving 10 bases between. The receptor was derived from a man younger than 30 in good health. Sequenced material: naive CD4+ T cells sorted from blood. Subset given: CD45RA+ positively selected. The chain uses TRBV2 and TRBJ1-1; D not certain. The CDR3 here is CASNEKWNTEAFF. The CDR3 DNA follows: TGTGCCAGCAACGAGAAGTGGAACACTGAAGCTTTCTTT.